This T cell receptor beta chain was identified during a study of blood T cells in healthy people across ages. Across the study: Per two T cells, template switching captured roughly one barcoded beta molecule.

This clonotype appeared a few times. Its antigen is undetermined. Germline assignment: CDR1 MDHEN and CDR2 SYDVKM. The trim removed 3 bases at V and 7 bases at J, leaving 3 bases unmatched. CDR3 length: 15 amino acids. Using a J-beta primer mix together with a sample-barcoded 5' primer, a second PCR was run for roughly 6 to 12 cycles. TCRdb re-called the 5' RACE reads with MiXCR, one entry per CDR3 protein. The sample has roughly 900,000 distinct CDR3 sequences, roughly 43% seen once. General study results and limits: Fewer expanded clones and more diversity marked long-lived versus aged donors.

Material: blood. The receptor comes from a man in his thirties or forties in good health. The chain joins TRBV28 to TRBJ1-6, with 10 positions matching TRBD1. This chain's CDR3 is CASSLGQGINSPLHF. CDR3 DNA sequence: TGTGCCAGCAGTTTGGGACAGGGGATCAATTCACCCCTCCACTTT. The complete variable domain, with remaining parts taken from reference TRBV28 and TRBJ1-6, reads DVKVTQSSRYLVKRTGEKVFLECVQDMDHENMFWYRQDPGLGLRLIYFSYDVKMKEKGDIPEGYSVSREKKERFSLILESASTNQTSMYLCASSLGQGINSPLHFGNGTRLTVT.